The 4 T cell receptor beta chains below come from one sample, sequenced in a study of T cells in Graves' hyperthyroidism and ophthalmopathy. It was RNA transcripts that yielded the amplified TCR beta CDR3 regions. HTBI primers were the set used in a first-round RT-PCR of the TCR CDR3. Using its own MiXCR run on the multiplex PCR reads, TCRdb lists one record per CDR3 protein. The sample carries fewer than 900,000 distinct CDR3 sequences, approximately 18% recorded once. The sample consisted of blood. Every receptor here comes from a woman between 50 and 59 years old with Graves' hyperthyroidism that later progressed to Graves' ophthalmopathy.

The V gene is TRBV11-3, the J gene TRBJ2-2; D is unclear. The germline gives CDR1 SGHNT, CDR2 YENEEA. The germline V and J ends were trimmed by 3 bases and 0 bases, with 5 bases remaining between them. The CDR3 consists of 14 residues. Written as DNA, the CDR3 is TGTGCCAGCAGCTTCAAGGCGAACACCGGGGAGCTGTTTTTT. It specifies CASSFKANTGELFF.

The table lists this clonotype with many counts. The chain has TRBV11-3 and TRBJ2-3; possibly TRBD1 for D (6 bases). Deletions cut 3 bases from V and 4 bases from J, with 14 bases between. CDR1 is SGHNT and CDR2 is YENEEA in the germline V gene. This CDR3 region has 15 residues. The CDR3 here is CASSFRAGESDTQYF. In nucleotides, the CDR3 is TGTGCCAGCAGCTTTCGGGCAGGGGAGTCAGATACGCAGTATTTT.

This clonotype showed up just a few times. The chain joins TRBV27 to TRBJ2-3; the D call may be TRBD1 or TRBD2 (6 bases each). CDR3 length: 17 amino acids. The V gene lost 4 bases and the J gene lost 5 bases, with 22 bases spanning the gap. Germline loops: CDR1 MNHEY, CDR2 SMNVEV (reference sequence). The CDR3 region has the DNA TGTGCCAGCAGTTCACCGCTTGGGGGGCTGGGTGTAGATACGCAGTATTTT. It codes for CASSSPLGGLGVDTQYF.

This clonotype was seen ten or more times. The gene calls are TRBV5-6 and TRBJ1-2, with a weak D call TRBD1 (5 bases). CDR1 is SGHDT and CDR2 is YYEEEE in the germline V gene. V gave up 4 bases and J gave up 3 bases, with 10 bases separating them. CDR3 length: 13 residues. In DNA form, the CDR3 reads TGTGCCAGCAGCATTGACAGCGACTATGGCTACACCTTC. It yields the protein CASSIDSDYGYTF.